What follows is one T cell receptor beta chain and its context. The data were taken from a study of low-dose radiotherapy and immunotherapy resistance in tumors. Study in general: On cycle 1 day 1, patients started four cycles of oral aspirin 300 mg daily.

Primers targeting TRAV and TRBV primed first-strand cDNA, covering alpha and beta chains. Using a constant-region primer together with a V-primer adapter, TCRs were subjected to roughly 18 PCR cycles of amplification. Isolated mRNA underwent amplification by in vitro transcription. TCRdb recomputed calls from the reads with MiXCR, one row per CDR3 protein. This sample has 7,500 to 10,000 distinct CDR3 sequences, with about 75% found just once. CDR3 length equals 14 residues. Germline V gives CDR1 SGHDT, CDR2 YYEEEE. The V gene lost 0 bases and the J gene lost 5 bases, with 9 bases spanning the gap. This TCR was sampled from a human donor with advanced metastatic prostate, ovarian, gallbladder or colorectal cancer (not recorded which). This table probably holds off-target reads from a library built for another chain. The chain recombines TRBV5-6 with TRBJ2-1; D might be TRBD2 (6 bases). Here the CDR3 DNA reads TGTGCCAGCAGCTTGGTGCTAGCGAACAATGAGCAGTTCTTC. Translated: CASSLVLANNEQFF.